A selection of T cell receptor beta chains follows, all from one sample in a study of blood T cell repertoires in COVID-19. This table comes from immunoSEQ multiplex PCR, and its TCRdb copy is limited to in-frame clones, with some not included. The sample records 380,000 or so clones, about 86% being singletons. Source material: peripheral blood. The source is a woman aged 60 to 75 with COVID-19, enrolled during active disease. The CDR3 runs from the conserved cysteine through the conserved F or W. D genes are given only for firm matches. The size entry is marked missing in some rows and otherwise reads once, few, many or a size class.

J: TRBJ1-1; D: NA; size: NA; V: TRBV16; CDR3: CASSPRGGSAEAFF; DNA: TGTGCCAGCAGCCCCCGGGGGGGGAGCGCTGAAGCTTTCTTT
J: TRBJ1-2; D: NA; size: NA; V: TRBV19; CDR3: CASTLTGWGYGYTF; DNA: TGTGCCAGTACTCTGACAGGTTGGGGCTATGGCTACACCTTC
J: TRBJ1-1; D: NA; size: NA; V: TRBV5-6; CDR3: CASSSRDRIPEAFF; DNA: TGTGCCAGCTCCTCCCGAGACAGGATCCCTGAAGCTTTCTTT
J: TRBJ2-2; D: TRBD2; size: NA; V: TRBV11-2; CDR3: CASSSTSGGPHTGELFF; DNA: TGTGCCAGCAGCTCGACTAGCGGGGGGCCACACACCGGGGAGCTGTTTTTT
J: TRBJ1-4; D: NA; size: NA; V: TRBV4-3; CDR3: CASSDRIGEKLFF; DNA: TGCGCCAGCAGCGACAGGATCGGTGAAAAACTGTTTTTT
J: TRBJ1-4; D: TRBD1; size: NA; V: TRBV19; CDR3: CASSVQTGPKEKLFF; DNA: TGTGCCAGTAGTGTACAGACAGGGCCTAAGGAAAAACTGTTTTTT
J: TRBJ2-7; D: TRBD2; size: NA; V: TRBV5-1; CDR3: CASSLAARTSGSYEQYF; DNA: TGCGCCAGCAGCTTGGCCGCTAGGACTAGCGGATCCTACGAGCAGTACTTC
J: TRBJ2-3; D: TRBD2; size: NA; V: TRBV27; CDR3: CASSFWASGARGTQYF; DNA: TGTGCCAGCAGTTTCTGGGCTAGCGGGGCGAGGGGCACGCAGTATTTT
J: TRBJ2-7; D: NA; size: NA; V: TRBV6-5; CDR3: CASRRERGDTYEQYF; DNA: TGTGCCAGCCGCCGAGAACGGGGGGACACCTACGAGCAGTACTTC
J: TRBJ2-1; D: NA; size: NA; V: TRBV7-9; CDR3: CASSPRGGAYNEQFF; DNA: TGTGCCAGCAGCCCGCGAGGAGGGGCCTACAATGAGCAGTTCTTC
J: TRBJ1-2; D: NA; size: NA; V: TRBV10-2; CDR3: CASRETASYGYTF; DNA: TGCGCCAGCAGAGAGACAGCTTCCTATGGCTACACCTTC
J: TRBJ1-2; D: NA; size: NA; V: TRBV30; CDR3: CAWSVQGDYGYTF; DNA: TGTGCCTGGAGTGTACAGGGCGACTATGGCTACACCTTC
J: TRBJ2-7; D: TRBD1; size: NA; V: TRBV24-1; CDR3: CATSDPDRDEQYF; DNA: TGTGCCACCAGTGACCCGGACAGGGACGAGCAGTACTTC
J: TRBJ2-1; D: NA; size: NA; V: TRBV4-1; CDR3: CASSQAGGHYNEQFF; DNA: TGCGCCAGCAGCCAAGCGGGGGGACACTACAATGAGCAGTTCTTC
J: TRBJ1-6; D: NA; size: NA; V: TRBV7-3; CDR3: CASSPGGVSPLHF; DNA: TGTGCCAGCAGCCCAGGCGGGGTTTCACCCCTCCACTTT
J: TRBJ1-5; D: NA; size: NA; V: TRBV21-1; CDR3: CASSPQAGGQPQHF; DNA: TGTGCCAGCAGCCCCCAGGCAGGGGGGCAGCCCCAGCATTTT
J: TRBJ2-2; D: NA; size: once; V: TRBV29-1; CDR3: CSVEDQEGTGELFF; DNA: TGCAGCGTTGAAGATCAGGAAGGCACCGGGGAGCTGTTTTTT
J: TRBJ2-3; D: TRBD2; size: NA; V: TRBV7-7; CDR3: CASSLHLRLAGGGTDTQYF; DNA: TGTGCCAGCAGCTTACATCTGCGACTAGCGGGGGGGGGCACAGATACGCAGTATTTT
J: TRBJ1-1; D: NA; size: few; V: TRBV18; CDR3: CASSPLQLNTEAFF; DNA: TGTGCCAGCTCACCTTTACAGCTGAACACTGAAGCTTTCTTT
J: TRBJ2-7; D: NA; size: NA; V: TRBV5-6; CDR3: CASSPGVGSYEQYF; DNA: TGTGCCAGCAGCCCCGGAGTAGGCTCCTACGAGCAGTACTTC
J: TRBJ1-5; D: NA; size: NA; V: TRBV5-4; CDR3: CASSLTGAEGGEPQHF; DNA: TGTGCCAGCAGCTTGACCGGGGCGGAGGGGGGGGAGCCCCAGCATTTT
J: TRBJ2-7; D: TRBD2; size: NA; V: TRBV11-1; CDR3: CASSLTSGGSYEQYF; DNA: TGTGCCAGCAGCCTGACTAGCGGGGGCTCCTACGAGCAGTACTTC
J: TRBJ1-2; D: TRBD1; size: NA; V: TRBV5-6; CDR3: CASSSRTGDYGYTF; DNA: TGTGCCAGCAGTTCTAGGACAGGGGACTATGGCTACACCTTC
J: TRBJ2-7; D: TRBD2; size: NA; V: TRBV7-9; CDR3: CASSQPGLAGTEQYF; DNA: TGTGCCAGCAGCCAACCGGGACTAGCGGGGACCGAGCAGTACTTC
J: TRBJ2-4; D: NA; size: once; V: TRBV9; CDR3: CASSVAGTRDIQYF; DNA: TGTGCCAGCAGCGTAGCTGGGACAAGGGACATTCAGTACTTC
J: TRBJ2-5; D: NA; size: few; V: TRBV11-2; CDR3: CASSSGHGQETQYF; DNA: TGTGCCAGCAGCTCTGGACATGGCCAAGAGACCCAGTACTTC
J: TRBJ2-7; D: TRBD1; size: NA; V: TRBV25-1; CDR3: CASKRTGTLVEQYF; DNA: TGTGCCAGCAAAAGGACAGGGACCCTTGTGGAGCAGTACTTC
J: TRBJ2-3; D: NA; size: NA; V: TRBV3-1/TRBV3-2; CDR3: CASSQEEHTLVLVGDTQYF; DNA: TGTGCCAGCAGCCAAGAAGAGCACACTCTAGTGCTTGTTGGAGATACGCAGTATTTT
J: TRBJ1-4; D: NA; size: once; V: TRBV19; CDR3: CASSISHRRFGNEKLFF; DNA: TGTGCCAGTAGTATTTCTCACAGGCGTTTTGGTAATGAAAAACTGTTTTTT
J: TRBJ1-6; D: TRBD1; size: once; V: TRBV3-1/TRBV3-2; CDR3: CASRLGQSNSPLHF; DNA: TGTGCCAGCAGGTTGGGACAGTCTAATTCACCCCTCCACTTT
J: TRBJ2-4; D: TRBD1; size: NA; V: TRBV6-5; CDR3: CASRYDRGREYF; DNA: TGTGCCAGCAGATACGACAGGGGGCGCGAGTACTTC